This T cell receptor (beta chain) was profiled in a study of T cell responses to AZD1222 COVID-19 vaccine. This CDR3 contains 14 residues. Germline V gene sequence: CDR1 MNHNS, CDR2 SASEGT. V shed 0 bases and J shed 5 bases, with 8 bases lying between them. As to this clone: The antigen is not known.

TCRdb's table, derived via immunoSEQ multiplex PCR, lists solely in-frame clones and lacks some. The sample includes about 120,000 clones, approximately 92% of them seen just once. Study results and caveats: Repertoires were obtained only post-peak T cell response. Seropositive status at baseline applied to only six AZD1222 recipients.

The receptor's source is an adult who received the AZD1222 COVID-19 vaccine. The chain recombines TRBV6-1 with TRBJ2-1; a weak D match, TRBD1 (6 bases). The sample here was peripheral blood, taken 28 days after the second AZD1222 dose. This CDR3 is CASSEAGAHNEQFF. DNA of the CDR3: TGTGCCAGCAGTGAAGCGGGGGCCCACAATGAGCAGTTCTTC.